Sequencing of this T cell receptor (beta chain) was carried out in a study of cytomegalovirus exposure and HLA in healthy donors (dated by TCRdb to the late 2010s). With respect to the entire study: An earlier analysis of some 550 of the donors reported approximately 300 Gb of sequence data and 120 million or so unique TCR beta sequences from roughly 180 million T cells. An early release covering around 630 HLA-typed donors comprised about 300 gigabases of sequencing data and about 90 million unique TCR sequences. Among the approximately 400 genotyped donors, approximately 82% belonged to the genetic ancestry cluster associated with self-reported Caucasian donors. The aim of the study was to test whether cataloging public T cell receptors could identify signatures of past pathogen exposure. Using immunosequencing, the study profiled T cell repertoires from 550 to 750 subjects and related those repertoires to cytomegalovirus serostatus. Along with the approximately 670-subject first cohort, a separate validation cohort of over a hundred different subjects was used. High-throughput TCR immunosequencing, statistical association of individual TCRs with disease status, and machine learning were combined to predict cytomegalovirus infection status. A later analysis re-examined previously published TCR beta repertoires from around 670 donors and added high-resolution HLA genotyping to investigate patterns of TCR occurrence. Rather than drawing on any new phenotypic data, the later analysis identified candidate immune exposures from TCR beta sequences and the way those sequences occurred across donors. In an earlier analysis of 500 to 650 of the donors, high-throughput TCR beta sequencing was used to judge whether each TCR beta V gene segment behaved as functional or pseudogenic. Donor age, sex, ethnicity and CMV serostatus were collected together with the repertoire data. In a later genetic analysis, genome-wide SNP genotypes for about 55% of the roughly 700 donors were used, and that subset was treated as a discovery cohort. Every repertoire in the discovery cohort had been generated on one and the same sequencing platform. Class I and class II HLA loci were covered by the typing at four-digit resolution. The number of donors typed differed by locus, with about 629-630 for A, B, C, DRB1 and DQB1, more than 500 for DQA1, 600 to 610 for DPA1, and around 450 for DPB1. Five DR-DQ haplotypes were treated as single units for association and clustering because of strong linkage in the cohort. Among 300 to 450 genotyped donors of the cohort, an average of about 240,000 unique TCR beta nucleotide sequences were sequenced per donor, roughly 18% of them non-productive. The investigation overall reported the following: Linkage disequilibrium might explain the correlated functional status among segregating V segments, but an unknown experimental factor could not be excluded. Specific HLA alleles were associated with roughly 17,000 TCR beta sequences at a false discovery rate of 0.05 in a later analysis. The presence/absence analyses assumed that sequencing depth was roughly uniform across donors, and that assumption may not be true. A cluster of highly shared sequence variants was judged likely to be a technical artifact of the sequencing pipeline. Because counts were too low, 15 to 20 rarely observed V segments, including chromosome 9 orphons, were excluded from the earlier analysis of some 590 of the donors. The only immune exposure information available for the cohort was CMV serostatus. According to a later analysis, parvovirus B19, influenza, CMV and Epstein-Barr virus appeared linked to several top co-occurrence clusters. Only TCR beta chains were sequenced in this cohort, and the absence of alpha or paired-chain data limited detectable features. In both the original and validation cohorts, the classifier was reported to diagnose cytomegalovirus status with high specificity and sensitivity. A later genetic analysis reported fewer N-insertions in productive TCRs among donors in an Asian-associated ancestry cluster than the approximately 670-donor mean. A later analysis found that HLA-associated TCR beta chains were more clonally expanded and had lower generation probabilities than equally common non-associated chains. A later analysis found that TCR association rates varied across HLA loci, with DRB1 alleles showing the most associated TCRs and HLA-C alleles the fewest. It was suggested by the authors that the approach could potentially be generalized to other disease states and immunological phenotypes. An earlier analysis of roughly 570 of the donors showed that most TCR beta V segments appeared in productive rearrangements either about 87% or about 30% of the time, which broadly matched IMGT annotations. When HLA alleles, especially DR and DQ, strongly co-occurred, TCR associations were difficult to assign to individual alleles. A further reported finding was that TCR beta sequences accurately predicted the HLA-A and HLA-B alleles for most subjects in the first cohort. A total of fewer than 200 TCR beta chains were listed by the study as associated with cytomegalovirus. Some IMGT-functional V segments, including TRBV6-2 and TRBV6-3, could not be told apart with the 87-base-pair reads, so those segments were excluded. A later analysis found that most CMV-associated TCR beta chains appeared HLA-restricted, with HLA associations seemingly driven largely by CMV exposure. In a later genetic analysis, a missense DCLRE1C variant was associated with V-gene and J-gene trimming of TCR beta chains, and the association was replicated in an independent cohort. In vitro tests confirmed that a few of the cytomegalovirus-associated TCR beta chains recognize cytomegalovirus antigens. While some public TCRs were present in many individuals, most TCR sequences turned up only very rarely across donors. HLA typing was unavailable for some donors at each locus, so association tests used only the typed subset.

The cohort consisted of 670 or so healthy bone marrow donors. Cohort members were all nominally healthy when sampled, although unrecorded immune exposures were likely present. The donor tested CMV seropositive and was one of the 289 seropositive cohort members. Every donor gave a peripheral blood sample, and the peripheral blood mononuclear cells from that sample were used for TCR beta sequencing. Genomic DNA extraction from the blood cell samples was performed with the Qiagen DNeasy Blood Extraction Kit. This clone was detected only a few times. Its antigen is not yet known. Base quality data are lacking; no much larger clone is found one base away. The CDR1 and CDR2 encoded by the germline V gene are SGHTS and YDEGEE. V is pared back by 6 bases and J by 4 bases, with 17 bases lying between the germline termini. From cysteine to phenylalanine, the CDR3 is 14 amino acids long. Only the CDR3 DNA stays, 42 bases, in frame from base 1.

Libraries were built with the immunoSEQ multiplex PCR assay. For the multiplex PCR, a mixture combining 60 forward primers for TCR Vbeta segments and 13 reverse primers for TCR Jbeta segments was used. Amplification of the CDR3 region of rearranged TCR beta genes was performed with a multiplex PCR assay on genomic DNA. The Illumina HiSeq System was used to sequence the amplified TCR beta libraries as 87-base-pair reads. For the original study's pipeline: A later analysis counted about 80 million unique TCR beta chains across the 600 to 850 repertoires, and around 9.9 million of these chains were shared by at least two donors. A nearest-neighbor algorithm error-corrected the raw reads and collapsed the reads into unique sequences, merging closely related sequences to remove PCR and sequencing errors. To assign V, D and J gene segments, CDR3 sequences were aligned to IMGT reference sequences. For a sequence to be retained, a match of at least six nucleotides to both a V gene segment and a J gene segment was required. A rearrangement was called productive if the CDR3 had no stop codons and remained in frame with V and J, and every other rearrangement was called non-productive. CDR3 was defined by IMGT convention, running from the second conserved V-encoded cysteine to the conserved J-encoded phenylalanine. In an earlier analysis of roughly 580 of the donors, sequences lacking an unambiguous match to a single V gene segment were excluded. In an earlier analysis of approximately 550 of the donors, V segments were called functional above 56.7% productive rearrangements and were called segregating when the between-donor standard deviation exceeded 5%. A statistical classification framework was built for diagnosing cytomegalovirus status from the catalog of TCR beta chain sequences. In a later analysis, TCR nucleotide sequences were compared against IMGT/GENE-DB human TR gene sequences so that V and J genes could be assigned. In a later analysis, CDR3 sequences and most-parsimonious VDJ recombination scenarios were assigned using the TCRdist pipeline. In a later analysis, every TCR beta chain was defined by the combination of its CDR3 amino acid sequence and its V-gene family, and reads without a unique V-gene family were dropped. In a later analysis, around 650 highly shared, low-generation-probability nucleotide sequences were removed to address suspected cross-contamination and a sequencing artifact. In a later analysis, a clonal expansion index was calculated for each public chain from normalized within-repertoire ranks of inferred template counts. In a later analysis, generation probabilities were computed using a VDJ recombination model fitted to out-of-frame rearrangements, and the results were checked against IGoR. A later analysis scored TCR-TCR, TCR-HLA and TCR-CMV co-occurrence with hypergeometric tests, applying a repertoire-size bias correction to TCR pairs. False discovery rates were estimated in a later analysis by permuting HLA or CMV assignments 20 times. In a later analysis, co-occurring TCRs were grouped using DBSCAN, and TCRdist sequence similarity was added for clustering within HLA-allele-positive subsets. Repertoires with fewer than 30,000 or more than 120,000 public chains were left out of co-occurrence clustering, as were four to six repertoires with anomalous nucleotide sharing. In its TCRdb copy, this immuneACCESS table keeps in-frame sequences only and misses some clones. Where compared with another copy, unresolved V genes explain less than half of these, and the others have no known cause. V and J calls and clone size are those listed in that table; D and trimming were worked out from the DNA. Counted in this sample were some 140,000 clones; roughly 83% of them appeared once. The ten top clones hold over 6% of the sample.

The source material was PBMCs. Recombination connected TRBV5-8 to TRBJ2-7; perhaps TRBD2 is the D gene, with 7 bases matching. This sequence originates from a man aged 25 to 40 in good health and CMV-seropositive. The sequence in DNA is TGTGCCAGCACCCACCTAGGGGGGGGTTACGAGCAGTACTTC. This translates into CASTHLGGGYEQYF.